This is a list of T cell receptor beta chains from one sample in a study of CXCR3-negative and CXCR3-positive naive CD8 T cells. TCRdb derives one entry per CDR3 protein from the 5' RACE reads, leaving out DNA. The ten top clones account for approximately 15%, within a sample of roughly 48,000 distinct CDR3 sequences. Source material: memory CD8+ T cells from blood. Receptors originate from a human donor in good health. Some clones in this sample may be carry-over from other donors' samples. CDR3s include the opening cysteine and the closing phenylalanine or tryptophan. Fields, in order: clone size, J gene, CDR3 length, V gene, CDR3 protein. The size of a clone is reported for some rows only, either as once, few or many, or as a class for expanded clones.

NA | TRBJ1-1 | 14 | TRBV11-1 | CASSPPGSSTEAFF
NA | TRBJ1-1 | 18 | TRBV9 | CASSVDPRTGGANTEAFF
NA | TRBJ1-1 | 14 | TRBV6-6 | CASTIIGTDTEAFF
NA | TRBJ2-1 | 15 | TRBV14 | CASSLIGSGGSEQFF
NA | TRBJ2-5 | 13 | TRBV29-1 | CSVEVQQKETQYF
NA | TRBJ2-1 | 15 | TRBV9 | CASSVGRGPYNEQFF
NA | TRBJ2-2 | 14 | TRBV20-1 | CSVLPGQGFGELFF
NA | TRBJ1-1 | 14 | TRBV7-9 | CASSTSTEYTEAFF
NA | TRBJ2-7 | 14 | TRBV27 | CASSSPGQGYEQYF
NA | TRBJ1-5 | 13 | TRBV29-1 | CSVEGEGNQPQHF
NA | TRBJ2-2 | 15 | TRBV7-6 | CASSLGDYNTGELFF
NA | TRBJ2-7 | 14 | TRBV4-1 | CASSQDRGPYEQYF
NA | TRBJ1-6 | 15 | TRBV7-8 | CASSFRRGGNSPLHF
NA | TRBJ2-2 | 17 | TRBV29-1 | CSVEGRVTSGDTGELFF
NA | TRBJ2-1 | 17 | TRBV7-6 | CASSLVPDPEVPNEQFF
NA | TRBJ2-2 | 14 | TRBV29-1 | CSVAGTRDTGELFF
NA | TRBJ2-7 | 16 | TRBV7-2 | CASSERDSEVPYEQYF
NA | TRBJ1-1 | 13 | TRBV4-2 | CASMGGVNTEAFF
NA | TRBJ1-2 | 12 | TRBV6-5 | CASTESGRGYTF
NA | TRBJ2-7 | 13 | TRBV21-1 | CASSATGAYEQYF
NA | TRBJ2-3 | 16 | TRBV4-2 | CASSLGLAGNTDTQYF
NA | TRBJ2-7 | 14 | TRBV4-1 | CASSPGQGGYEQYF
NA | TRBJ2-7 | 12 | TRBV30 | CAWRLVSHEQYF
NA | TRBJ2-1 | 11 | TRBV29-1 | CSVRQRNEQFF
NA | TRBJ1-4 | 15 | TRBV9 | CASSAGDSLNEKLFF
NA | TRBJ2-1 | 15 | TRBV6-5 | CASSYALEAHNEQFF
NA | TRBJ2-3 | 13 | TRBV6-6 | CATQIDREDTQYF
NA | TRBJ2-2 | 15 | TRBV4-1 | CASSEDRGLTGELFF
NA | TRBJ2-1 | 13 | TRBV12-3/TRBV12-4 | CASSVGGVNEQFF
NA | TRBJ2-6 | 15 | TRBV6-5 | CASSYGSAGANVLTF
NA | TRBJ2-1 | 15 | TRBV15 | CATSSGTSGGHEQFF
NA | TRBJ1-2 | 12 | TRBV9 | CASLGTAYGYTF
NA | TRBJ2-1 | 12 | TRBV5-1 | CASSWTRLEQFF
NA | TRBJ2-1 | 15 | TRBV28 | CASSLRKRHLNEQFF
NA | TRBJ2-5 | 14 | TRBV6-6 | CASSYEGGQETQYF
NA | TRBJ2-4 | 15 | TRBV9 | CASSRGRGGKNIQYF
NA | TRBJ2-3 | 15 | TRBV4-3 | CASSQWSSSTDTQYF
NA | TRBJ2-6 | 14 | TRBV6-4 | CASSDNSGANVLTF
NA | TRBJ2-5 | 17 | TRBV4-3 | CASSQDGGGASGETQYF
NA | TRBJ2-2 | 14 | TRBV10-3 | CAAKQGWNTGELFF
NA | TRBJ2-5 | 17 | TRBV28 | CASRPNPGGRIEETQYF
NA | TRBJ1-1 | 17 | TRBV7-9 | CASSLEGQGPMNTEAFF
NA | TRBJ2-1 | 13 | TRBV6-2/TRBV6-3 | CASTYTDYNEQFF
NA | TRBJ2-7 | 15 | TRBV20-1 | CSATGEHERSYEQYF
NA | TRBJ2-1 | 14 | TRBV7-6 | CASSLGGGANEQFF
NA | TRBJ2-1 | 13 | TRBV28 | CASSLVEGTEQFF
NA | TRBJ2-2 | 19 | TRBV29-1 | CSVRLAGGLARIDTGELFF
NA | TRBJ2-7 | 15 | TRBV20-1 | CSARDILAGSYEQYF
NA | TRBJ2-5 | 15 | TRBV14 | CASSQAWTSRETQYF
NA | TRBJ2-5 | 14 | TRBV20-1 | CSARSGTQVETQYF
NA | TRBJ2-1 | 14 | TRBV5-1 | CASSLGTGDNEQFF
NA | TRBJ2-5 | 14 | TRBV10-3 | CAIRETGWAETQYF
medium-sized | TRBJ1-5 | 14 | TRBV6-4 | CASSDGGGNQPQHF
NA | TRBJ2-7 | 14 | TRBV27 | CASTDRQGSYEQYF
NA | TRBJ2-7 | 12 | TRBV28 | CASGRTSPEQYF
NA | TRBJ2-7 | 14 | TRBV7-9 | CASSQGLNTYEQYF
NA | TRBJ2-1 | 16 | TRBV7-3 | CASSFSASGGYNEQFF
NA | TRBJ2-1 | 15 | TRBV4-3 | CASSHPVGGGNEQFF
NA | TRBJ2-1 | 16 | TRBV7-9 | CASSRPGTEGTNEQFF